This T cell receptor (beta chain) originates from a study of identical twins. Germline CDR1 is DFQATT and CDR2 is SNEGSKA (reference sequence). The CDR3 runs 16 residues. The junction had 5 bases not matched to a gene; V was cut back by 0 bases and J by 3 bases. TCRdb used MiXCR to reprocess the 5' RACE reads, holding one entry per CDR3 protein. The table lists roughly 250,000 distinct CDR3 sequences, 7% of them singletons. The study, taken as a whole, reports: Invariant MAIT and iNKT cells are populations that could partly confound zero-insertion analyses. Model-predicted out-of-frame TCR alpha sharing fell below observed values in monozygotic twins.

Comments on this clonotype: As yet, its antigen is unknown.

Healthy Caucasian donors formed the entire cohort. These data also formed part of another study, on yellow fever vaccine responses in identical twins.

The chain combines TRBV20-1 with TRBJ2-7, with 13 positions matching TRBD2. This receptor was taken from a woman between 18 and 29 years old in good health. What was sequenced was memory (CD45RO+) T cells sorted from blood. CDR3 region: CSARDTTSGRIYEQYF. CDR3 nucleotides: TGCAGTGCTAGAGATACGACTAGCGGGAGGATCTACGAGCAGTACTTC.